This entry lists 32 T cell receptor beta chains sequenced from one sample in a study of blood T cell repertoires in COVID-19. Generated by immunoSEQ multiplex PCR, the TCRdb table keeps only in-frame clones and is missing some. The data contain 180,000 or so clones, 65% to 85% of them singletons. The material sequenced was peripheral blood. These receptors all come from a human donor with acute or convalescent COVID-19. The donor label of this sample is uncertain.

The chain joins TRBV5-5 to TRBJ2-5, with TRBD1 as a possible D gene (5 bases). Germline V gene sequence: CDR1 SGHKS, CDR2 YYEKEE (reference sequence). The V end lost 5 bases, the J end lost 4 bases, and 15 bases lay between the germline ends. CDR3 size: 14 residues. The CDR3: CASSSVGRAETQYF. Here the CDR3 DNA reads TGTGCCAGCAGTTCGGTTGGCAGGGCAGAGACCCAGTACTTC.

The CDR3 nucleotides are TGTGCCAGCAGTTCTTCCCCGGCGGGGAGCCGTGAGACCCAGTACTTC. It yields the protein CASSSSPAGSRETQYF. The chain carries TRBV28 and TRBJ2-5; D is possibly TRBD2 (6 bases). Per the germline V gene, CDR1 is MDHEN and CDR2 is SYDVKM. This CDR3 region has 16 residues. With 4 bases removed from V and 5 bases from J, the gap between germline ends came to 20 bases.

V gene TRBV2 combines with J gene TRBJ1-6, with D possibly matching TRBD1 (5 bases). This CDR3 has 13 residues. The V end was cut by 11 bases, the J end by 6 bases, with 14 bases between. Per the germline V gene, CDR1 is SNHLY and CDR2 is FYNNEI. The CDR3 DNA reads as TGTGCCCCCTCAGACAGTACTAATTCACCCCTCCACTTT. Protein sequence: CAPSDSTNSPLHF. The whole variable domain, filled in from reference TRBV2 and TRBJ1-6, reads EPEVTQTPSHQVTQMGQEVILRCVPISNHLYFYWYRQILGQKVEFLVSFYNNEISEKSEIFDDQFSVERPDGSNFTLKIRSTKLEDSAMYFCAPSDSTNSPLHFGNGTRLTVT.

The CDR3 here is CASSLASELYNEQFF. In DNA form, the CDR3 reads TGTGCCAGCAGCTTAGCTAGCGAACTCTACAATGAGCAGTTCTTC. The rearrangement links TRBV7-8 to TRBJ2-1, with D maybe TRBD2 (5 bases). CDR1 is SGHVS and CDR2 is FQNEAQ in the germline V gene. This CDR3 has 15 residues. Between the trimmed V and J ends, which lost 0 bases and 3 bases, there was a span of 9 bases.

This chain uses TRBV30 with TRBJ2-3, with D unresolved. The germline V gene encodes CDR1 GTSNPN and CDR2 SVGIG (reference sequence). CDR3 length equals 12 residues. V lost 4 bases to trimming and J lost 3 bases, with 8 bases between them. CDR3 protein: CAWNGQTDTQYF. CDR3 nucleotide sequence: TGTGCCTGGAATGGCCAAACAGATACGCAGTATTTT.

Only a few counts were recorded for this clone. This chain links TRBV2 with TRBJ2-2, with 10 nucleotides matching TRBD2. There are 15 residues in the CDR3. Germline loops: CDR1 SNHLY, CDR2 FYNNEI. V dropped 6 bases and J dropped 4; count of bases not matched to a gene: 5. Here the CDR3 DNA reads TGTGCCAGCAGGAGGCTAGCGGGAGTCACCGGGGAGCTGTTTTTT. It encodes CASRRLAGVTGELFF.

J is TRBJ2-7 and V is TRBV10-2, with a possible D match to TRBD1 (6 bases). The CDR3 has 14 residues. Germline V gene data show CDR1 as WSHSY and CDR2 as SAAADI. The V gene lost 6 bases and the J gene lost 2 bases, with 14 bases spanning the gap. In DNA form, the CDR3 reads TGCGCCAGCAGAAACAGGGTCCAAACCTACGAGCAGTACTTC. Translated, it gives CASRNRVQTYEQYF.

This clone was seen once. The chain uses TRBV15 and TRBJ1-1, with 7 bases fitting TRBD1. Unmatched junction bases numbered 9, after V lost 1 base and J lost 7 bases. The CDR3 is made up of 15 amino acids. CDR1 is LNHNV, CDR2 YYDKDF, per germline (reference sequence). The chain's CDR3 is CATSRGQGVGVEAFF. CDR3 DNA: TGTGCCACCAGCAGAGGGCAGGGGGTTGGGGTTGAAGCTTTCTTT.

The chain joins TRBV6-6 to TRBJ2-3, with D possibly TRBD1 on 5 matching bases. Trimming shortened V by 6 bases and J by 5 bases, and 15 bases separated the two germline ends. CDR3 length equals 14 residues. Germline V lookup: CDR1 MNHNY, CDR2 SVGAGI (reference sequence). The CDR3 DNA reads TGTGCCAGCAGGTCGACCCAGGGTGGAGATACGCAGTATTTT. This codes for CASRSTQGGDTQYF.

The J gene is TRBJ1-1, the V gene TRBV19, with D possibly matching TRBD1 (6 bases). Looked up from germline, CDR1 is LNHDA and CDR2 is SQIVND (reference sequence). The CDR3 loop spans 15 amino acids. The V end was cut by 5 bases, the J end by 10 bases, with 23 bases between. For the CDR3, the DNA is TGTGCCAGTAGTTCAACAGGGAACCGTTTAAAGGTAGCTTTCTTT. Encoded protein: CASSSTGNRLKVAFF.

The J gene is TRBJ1-2, the V gene TRBV5-4; 8 bases align to TRBD1. After removal of 4 bases from V and 3 bases from J, the junction contained 20 bases not matched to a gene. Per germline, CDR1 SGHNT and CDR2 YYREEE (reference sequence). This CDR3 has 19 amino acids. CDR3 sequence (DNA): TGTGCCAGCAGCCCTGGGGGCAGGGGGCGCGGACATCTAGACTATGGCTACACCTTC. Translation gives CASSPGGRGRGHLDYGYTF.

The J gene is TRBJ2-3, the V gene TRBV7-9; TRBD2 matches at 11 bases. J was trimmed by 7 bases and V by 2 bases; bases with no gene match: 5. The CDR3 runs to 15 residues. Germline V gene data show CDR1 as SEHNR and CDR2 as FQNEAQ (reference sequence). CDR3 sequence: CASSLIAGGPNTQYF. The CDR3 region has the DNA TGTGCCAGCAGCTTAATAGCGGGAGGGCCAAATACGCAGTATTTT.

The rearrangement joins TRBV28 to TRBJ2-7; 12 nucleotides line up with TRBD2. Losses at the gene ends were 9 bases for V and 5 bases for J; bases not matched to a gene: 5. CDR1 MDHEN and CDR2 SYDVKM come from the germline V gene. The CDR3 loop spans 13 amino acids. CDR3 nucleotide sequence: TGTGCCAGTGCGACTAGCGGGAGAAACGAGCAGTACTTC. Translating gives CASATSGRNEQYF. The full variable domain, with the rest looked up from reference TRBV28 and TRBJ2-7, is DVKVTQSSRYLVKRTGEKVFLECVQDMDHENMFWYRQDPGLGLRLIYFSYDVKMKEKGDIPEGYSVSREKKERFSLILESASTNQTSMYLCASATSGRNEQYFGPGTRLTVT.

There are a few counts of this clone. The chain couples TRBV6-5 to TRBJ2-7; a weak D match, TRBD2 (6 bases). The V gene's germline CDR1 is MNHEY and CDR2 SVGAGI. V was pared by 0 bases and J by 3 bases, with 9 bases between. CDR3 length: 14 amino acids. The DNA for the CDR3 is TGTGCCAGCAGTTACTCGGAGGGTAGCTACGAGCAGTACTTC. It codes for CASSYSEGSYEQYF.

This rearrangement joins TRBV19 to TRBJ1-1; D possibly corresponds to TRBD1 (6 bases). Trimming cost V 5 bases and J 1 base, with 20 bases left between them. Germline V CDR1 and CDR2: LNHDA, SQIVND (reference sequence). This CDR3 comprises 17 residues. CDR3 in amino acids: CASSPRQAYSENTEAFF. The CDR3 DNA sequence: TGTGCCAGTAGTCCCAGACAGGCTTACTCCGAGAACACTGAAGCTTTCTTT.

This chain connects TRBV19 to TRBJ2-1, with 9 bases fitting TRBD1. The V segment lost 2 bases and the J segment 1 base; nucleotides outside the gene matches: 9. Germline lookup yields CDR1 LNHDA and CDR2 SQIVND (reference sequence). The CDR3 totals 18 residues. This CDR3 reads CASSIRLGGQGSYNEQFF. The CDR3 DNA is TGTGCCAGTAGTATAAGATTAGGGGGACAGGGTTCCTACAATGAGCAGTTCTTC.

The chain links TRBV5-1 to TRBJ2-3; D ambiguous. Germline CDR1 reads SGHRS; CDR2 reads YFSETQ. The CDR3 consists of 14 residues. V lost 0 bases and J lost 5, with 10 bases in between. In nucleotides, the CDR3 is TGCGCCAGCAGCTTGGTAGATTCTCAAGATACGCAGTATTTT. Protein product: CASSLVDSQDTQYF.

This sequence joins TRBV5-4 and TRBJ2-1; TRBD1 might be the D (7 bases). The CDR3 loop spans 16 amino acids. V lost 2 bases and J 8 bases, leaving 20 bases between the germline ends. CDR1 and CDR2 (germline): SGHNT, YYREEE (reference sequence). The CDR3 sequence is CASSFGSRGGGDEQFF. The CDR3 coding sequence is TGTGCCAGCAGCTTTGGGTCAAGAGGGGGCGGGGATGAGCAGTTCTTC.

V gene TRBV5-1 combines with J gene TRBJ1-4; no clear D gene. The V end lost 0 bases, the J end lost 8 bases, and 11 bases lay between the germline ends. The CDR3 has 14 residues. Germline assignment: CDR1 SGHRS and CDR2 YFSETQ. CDR3 amino acids: CASSLEAGAEKLFF. The CDR3 DNA reads TGCGCCAGCAGCTTGGAGGCAGGTGCCGAAAAACTGTTTTTT.

The chain recombines TRBV11-3 with TRBJ1-3; 10 positions match TRBD1. Germline CDR1 and CDR2: SGHNT and YENEEA. The CDR3 covers 20 residues. The V and J ends lost 5 bases and 3 bases, in that order; junction bases with no gene match: 19. The CDR3 is CASSKGRTGGPIRGGNTIYF. The CDR3 region has the DNA TGTGCCAGCAGCAAAGGTCGGACAGGGGGTCCCATAAGAGGTGGAAACACCATATATTTT.

In this sample, this clone turned up a few times. The genes are TRBV7-9 and TRBJ1-2; no definite D call. The CDR3 consists of 14 residues. Trimming removed 3 bases at V and 5 bases at J, with 13 bases between. CDR1 and CDR2 (germline): SEHNR, FQNEAQ (reference sequence). The CDR3 DNA reads as TGTGCCAGCAGCTTGGAGAACCCGGGGTATGGCTACACCTTC. Translation gives CASSLENPGYGYTF.

The CDR3 loop reads CASSPLQGLNTEAFF. The CDR3 DNA sequence: TGTGCCAGCAGCCCCTTACAGGGACTGAACACTGAAGCTTTCTTT. V is TRBV7-2 and J is TRBJ1-1; the D gene is possibly TRBD1 (6 bases). In germline, CDR1 is SGHTA, CDR2 FQGNSA. The CDR3 extends over 15 amino acids. V lost 5 bases and J 0 bases, leaving 13 bases between the germline ends.

V and J are TRBV19 and TRBJ2-5; TRBD1 matches 7 bases. Trimming at V came to 5 bases and at J to 2 bases, leaving 2 bases not matched to a gene. CDR3 size: 13 residues. Germline V lookup: CDR1 LNHDA, CDR2 SQIVND (reference sequence). CDR3 amino acids: CASSPGQQETQYF. CDR3 bases: TGTGCCAGTAGTCCGGGACAGCAAGAGACCCAGTACTTC.

The chain carries TRBV3-1 (or the pseudogene TRBV3-2) and TRBJ1-1, with TRBD1 identical over 8 bases. The CDR3 has 15 residues. V was clipped by 3 bases and J by 1 base; unmatched bases: 4. CDR1 LGHDT and CDR2 YNNKEL come from the germline V gene (reference sequence). The CDR3 sequence is CASSHSDRGNTEAFF. In nucleotides, the CDR3 is TGTGCCAGCAGCCATTCCGACAGGGGGAACACTGAAGCTTTCTTT.

V gene TRBV2 combines with J gene TRBJ2-7, with a tentative D call TRBD2 (5 bases). The CDR3 is 10 residues long. Trimming left V 3 bases short and J 10 bases short, with 7 bases between. Per the germline V gene, CDR1 is SNHLY and CDR2 is FYNNEI. Here the CDR3 reads CASSETKQYF. CDR3 in DNA: TGTGCCAGCAGTGAGACTAAACAGTACTTC.

The rearrangement joins TRBV29-1 to TRBJ2-1; 8 nucleotides align to TRBD2. Germline CDR1 is SQVTM and CDR2 is ANQGSEA. Losses at the gene ends were 3 bases for V and 4 bases for J; bases not matched to a gene: 5. CDR3 size: 14 residues. In DNA form, the CDR3 reads TGCAGCGTTGACTCGGGGGGGAAATACAATGAGCAGTTCTTC. Its protein product is CSVDSGGKYNEQFF.

This sequence joins TRBV19 and TRBJ1-6, with TRBD1 matching 7 bases. Germline lookup yields CDR1 LNHDA and CDR2 SQIVND (reference sequence). V gave up 0 bases and J gave up 8 bases; unmatched junction bases: 10. The CDR3 is 17 amino acids. The CDR3 sequence: CASSIDGRRDRDSPLHF. CDR3 DNA sequence: TGTGCCAGTAGTATAGATGGGAGGCGGGACAGAGATTCACCCCTCCACTTT.

The chain uses TRBV19 and TRBJ2-3; D might be TRBD2 (5 bases). Germline values: CDR1 LNHDA, CDR2 SQIVND (reference sequence). The length of the CDR3 is 16 residues. V lost 10 bases and J 1 base, leaving 21 bases between the germline ends. The CDR3 here is CATTSAGGSRTDTQYF. CDR3 nucleotide sequence: TGTGCCACCACTTCTGCGGGCGGATCCCGCACAGATACGCAGTATTTT.

The chain has TRBV6-1 and TRBJ1-2, with 8 bases matching TRBD1. Germline CDR1 is MNHNS and CDR2 is SASEGT. V gave up 3 bases and J gave up 5 bases; unmatched junction bases: 2. The CDR3 has 13 amino acids. CDR3 DNA sequence: TGTGCCAGCAGTGAGGGACAGGCTTATGGCTACACCTTC. Protein sequence: CASSEGQAYGYTF.

This clone was observed once. This chain connects TRBV11-3 to TRBJ2-1; D perhaps matches TRBD2 (6 bases). The length of the CDR3 is 13 residues. Germline V gives CDR1 SGHNT, CDR2 YENEEA. The V end lost 0 bases, the J end lost 14 bases, and 14 bases lay between the germline ends. The chain's CDR3 is CASSLDGRGQEFF. The DNA of the CDR3 is TGTGCCAGCAGCTTAGATGGGCGGGGTCAAGAGTTCTTC. The entire variable domain, with the rest obtained from reference TRBV11-3 and TRBJ2-1, is as follows: EAGVVQSPRYKIIEKKQPVAFWCNPISGHNTLYWYLQNLGQGPELLIRYENEEAVDDSQLPKDRFSAERLKGVDSTLKIQPAELGDSAVYLCASSLDGRGQEFFGPGTRLTVL.

This clone occurred once. The chain joins TRBV11-2 to TRBJ1-3; 8 nucleotides agree with TRBD1. The CDR3 has 15 amino acids. Germline CDR1 reads SGHAT; CDR2 reads FQNNGV. Trimming took 5 bases from V and 4 from J; bases not matched to a gene: 7. CDR3 in amino acids: CASSPDRVNGNTIYF. CDR3 nucleotide sequence: TGTGCCAGCAGCCCGGACAGGGTGAACGGAAACACCATATATTTT.

The CDR3 sequence: CASSLHPSTDTQYF. DNA of the CDR3: TGTGCCAGCAGCCTCCACCCTAGTACAGATACGCAGTATTTT. This chain connects TRBV7-3 to TRBJ2-3; D uncertain. Trimming stripped 5 bases from V and 3 bases from J, with 12 bases between. Germline V CDR1 and CDR2: SGHTA, FQGTGA. The CDR3 length is 14 residues.